A single sample gave rise to the 17 T cell receptor beta chains below, sequenced in a study of cytomegalovirus exposure and HLA in healthy donors. PCR primers comprised 60 Vbeta and 13 Jbeta primers. Repertoires were generated with immunoSEQ multiplex PCR, while TCRdb's copy carries only in-frame clones and drops some. The sample has over 150,000 clones; roughly two thirds are singletons. Sequenced input: PBMCs. These receptors all stem from a woman aged 25 to 39 in good health and CMV-seronegative.

The chain employs TRBV4-1 and TRBJ1-1; D is perhaps TRBD1 (5 bases). Germline V gene lookup returns CDR1 MGHRA and CDR2 YSYEKL. V shed 0 bases and J shed 3 bases, with 11 bases lying between them. The CDR3 contains 15 residues. The CDR3 bases are TGCGCCAGCAGCCAAGAGGCGGGGGTAGACACTGAAGCTTTCTTT. This encodes CASSQEAGVDTEAFF.

The chain combines TRBV6-5 with TRBJ2-7, with D possibly TRBD2 on 5 matching bases. The CDR3 has 13 residues. Trimming removed 6 bases from V and 7 bases from J, with 16 bases in between. Germline V gene data show CDR1 as MNHEY and CDR2 as SVGAGI. The DNA for the CDR3 is TGTGCCAGCAGATCCCCCGGCGGCGGGGAGCAGTACTTC. Encoded protein: CASRSPGGGEQYF.

The chain employs TRBV7-9 and TRBJ2-7; perhaps TRBD2 as D (5 bases). The CDR3 spans 13 residues. The V end was cut by 7 bases, the J end by 9 bases, with 19 bases between. Looked up from germline, CDR1 is SEHNR and CDR2 is FQNEAQ (reference sequence). The chain's CDR3 is CASNKSPLEVQYF. The CDR3 DNA is TGTGCCAGCAACAAAAGTCCCCTGGAGGTGCAGTACTTC.

The V and J genes are TRBV6-1 and TRBJ2-7; weak D call: TRBD1 (6 bases). This CDR3 spans 13 amino acids. CDR1 and CDR2 from the germline V gene are MNHNS and SASEGT. Trimming cost V 7 bases and J 8 bases, with 18 bases left between them. The CDR3 here is CASTAGRGYKQYF. The CDR3 DNA reads as TGTGCCAGCACCGCTGGTAGGGGGTACAAGCAGTACTTC.

The chain carries TRBV15 and TRBJ1-4; a weak D match, TRBD1 (5 bases). The V gene lost 1 base and the J gene lost 4 bases, with 10 bases spanning the gap. The CDR3 is 15 amino acids. CDR1 LNHNV and CDR2 YYDKDF come from the germline V gene (reference sequence). CDR3 bases: TGTGCCACCAGCAGAGTCGGGCAGGGTAATGAAAAACTGTTTTTT. Encoded protein: CATSRVGQGNEKLFF. Drawing the rest from reference TRBV15 and TRBJ1-4, the complete variable domain is DAMVIQNPRYQVTQFGKPVTLSCSQTLNHNVMYWYQQKSSQAPKLLFHYYDKDFNNEADTPDNFQSRRPNTSFCFLDIRSPGLGDTAMYLCATSRVGQGNEKLFFGSGTQLSVL.

This clone was seen once. The chain recombines TRBV19 with TRBJ1-4; no clear D gene. CDR1 is LNHDA, CDR2 SQIVND, per germline (reference sequence). Deletions cut 8 bases from V and 0 bases from J, with 13 bases between. The CDR3 sequence is 15 residues long. The CDR3: CASRRGEATNEKLFF. CDR3 nucleotides: TGTGCCAGTCGCCGGGGAGAAGCAACTAATGAAAAACTGTTTTTT.

This clone was recorded only once. The same CDR3 arises from other DNA sequences in this sample as well. The chain has TRBV7-2 and TRBJ2-1; 9 nucleotides match TRBD2. V lost 5 bases and J lost 0; bases outside the gene matches: 2. CDR1 and CDR2 from the germline V gene are SGHTA and FQGNSA. The length of the CDR3 is 15 residues. In DNA form, the CDR3 reads TGTGCCAGCAGCGTTAGCGGGAGCTCCTACAATGAGCAGTTCTTC. Protein: CASSVSGSSYNEQFF.

The chain recombines TRBV9 with TRBJ2-1; tentatively, D is TRBD2 (6 bases). This CDR3 region has 15 residues. The V and J ends lost 0 bases and 3 bases respectively, with 10 bases between them. Germline values: CDR1 SGDLS, CDR2 YYNGEE. The CDR3 reads CASSVDGGVYNEQFF. The CDR3 DNA sequence: TGTGCCAGCAGCGTAGACGGCGGGGTCTACAATGAGCAGTTCTTC.

The chain recombines TRBV6-5 with TRBJ1-2; D is possibly TRBD1 (6 bases). Between the trimmed V and J ends, which lost 1 base and 8 bases, there was a span of 11 bases. CDR3 length: 13 residues. In germline, CDR1 is MNHEY, CDR2 SVGAGI. CDR3 DNA: TGTGCCAGCAGTTACTTGGACAGTCAAGGCTACACCTTC. This translates into CASSYLDSQGYTF.

This chain uses TRBV5-5 with TRBJ1-1; D ambiguous. Trimming removed 1 base at V and 2 bases at J, with 6 bases between. The length of the CDR3 is 13 residues. The germline CDR1 and CDR2 sequences are SGHKS and YYEKEE (reference sequence). The DNA for the CDR3 is TGTGCCAGCAGCTTGCGTATTAACACTGAAGCTTTCTTT. Translation gives CASSLRINTEAFF.

This chain joins TRBV30 and TRBJ1-6; tentatively, D is TRBD1 (6 bases). Germline values: CDR1 GTSNPN, CDR2 SVGIG (reference sequence). CDR3 length: 13 residues. Trimming stripped 8 bases from V and 6 bases from J, with 14 bases between. CDR3 loop: CARGTGPNSPLHF. CDR3 DNA sequence: TGTGCCCGAGGCACAGGGCCTAATTCACCCCTCCACTTT.

This clone has just a few counts. The DNA of the CDR3 is TGTGCCAGCAGCATAAAACTGGGACAGGGTCTGTTTTTT. Protein product: CASSIKLGQGLFF. V usage is TRBV7-9 and J usage is TRBJ1-4; 9 nucleotides agree with TRBD1. The CDR3 consists of 13 residues. The germline V gene encodes CDR1 SEHNR and CDR2 FQNEAQ (reference sequence). Trimming took 5 bases from V and 14 from J; bases not matched to a gene: 9.

This clone appeared a few times. This chain joins TRBV28 and TRBJ1-2, with D tentatively TRBD1 (5 bases). The germline V gene has CDR1 MDHEN and CDR2 SYDVKM. This CDR3 is 14 amino acids long. Trimming stripped 7 bases from V and 8 bases from J, with 20 bases between. In DNA form, the CDR3 reads TGTGCCAGCAACGAGTGGCAGGGCCCGTCGGGCTACACCTTC. It is translated as CASNEWQGPSGYTF.

This sequence joins TRBV5-6 and TRBJ2-7, with 7 bases fitting TRBD2. CDR3 length equals 15 residues. CDR1 SGHDT and CDR2 YYEEEE come from the germline V gene. After removal of 5 bases from V and 2 bases from J, the junction contained 10 bases not matched to a gene. The CDR3 reads CASRTTELATYEQYF. The CDR3 coding sequence is TGTGCCAGCAGGACTACGGAACTAGCGACCTACGAGCAGTACTTC.

This clone has only one observation. V gene TRBV18 combines with J gene TRBJ1-1, with 10 bases identical to TRBD1. The V segment lost 3 bases and the J segment 10 bases; nucleotides outside the gene matches: 20. In germline, CDR1 is KGHSH, CDR2 LQKENI. The length of the CDR3 is 18 residues. The CDR3 loop reads CASSPFFPGTGDAIGAFF. The DNA of the CDR3 is TGTGCCAGCTCACCCTTCTTTCCCGGGACAGGGGATGCCATAGGAGCTTTCTTT.

The CDR3, as DNA: TGTGCCAGTAGTATAGCGACCGGGGAGCTGTTTTTT. This sequence encodes CASSIATGELFF. The V and J genes are TRBV19 and TRBJ2-2, with D hard to call. The V gene's germline CDR1 is LNHDA and CDR2 SQIVND (reference sequence). This CDR3 has 12 residues. Trimming cost V 1 base and J 5 bases, with 2 bases left between them.

The count of this clone is one. The chain combines TRBV7-6 with TRBJ2-5; 10 bases are shared with TRBD1. With the DNA end fitting TRBJ2-7 better, the J assignment may be wrong. This CDR3 has 16 amino acids. CDR1 is SGHVS and CDR2 is FNYEAQ in the germline V gene. CDR3: CASSLGRDRGGYEQYF. CDR3 bases: TGTGCCAGCAGCTTAGGCCGGGACAGGGGTGGTTACGAGCAGTACTTC.